Shown below are 27 T cell receptor beta chains from a single sample sequenced in a study of shared clonotypes between healthy human individuals. Assay used: immunoSEQ multiplex PCR; TCRdb lists only in-frame clones, some missing. The top ten hold 0.1% to 0.15% of the sample, which has more than 2 million clones, approximately 96% seen once. Source material: naive CD4+ T cells sorted from blood. Subset indicated: CD45RA+ positively selected. These receptors came from a young man in good health.

The chain joins TRBV19 to TRBJ2-7; possible D gene TRBD1, 6 bases. Trimming took 8 bases from V and 1 from J, leaving 12 bases between them. Germline CDR1 and CDR2: LNHDA and SQIVND (reference sequence). This CDR3 has 13 amino acids. The CDR3 nucleotides are TGTGCCAGTGGGTATCAGGGGTCCTACGAGCAGTACTTC. It is translated as CASGYQGSYEQYF.

This chain connects TRBV6-1 to TRBJ1-5; no clear D. Deletions cut 2 bases from V and 4 bases from J, with 9 bases between. Germline CDR1 is MNHNS and CDR2 is SASEGT. CDR3 length equals 14 residues. CDR3: CASSEIFGNQPQHF. The CDR3 DNA is TGTGCCAGCAGTGAAATTTTTGGAAATCAGCCCCAGCATTTT.

The gene calls are TRBV9 and TRBJ1-1; perhaps TRBD1 as D (6 bases). The V gene lost 0 bases and the J gene lost 1 base, with 10 bases spanning the gap. CDR1 is SGDLS, CDR2 YYNGEE, per germline. The CDR3 totals 15 residues. The CDR3 sequence: CASSVGGAQNTEAFF. The DNA for the CDR3 is TGTGCCAGCAGCGTAGGGGGGGCCCAGAACACTGAAGCTTTCTTT.

The rearrangement links TRBV5-1 to TRBJ2-1, with 8 nucleotides matching TRBD1. This CDR3 is built from 15 residues. V dropped 9 bases and J dropped 4; count of bases not matched to a gene: 12. Germline CDR1 and CDR2: SGHRS and YFSETQ. The CDR3 protein is CATASTGGQYNEQFF. CDR3 sequence (DNA): TGCGCCACCGCATCTACAGGGGGACAGTACAATGAGCAGTTCTTC.

CDR3 in amino acids: CASHRGNYGYTF. In DNA form, the CDR3 reads TGTGCCAGCCACCGGGGTAACTATGGCTACACCTTC. This chain uses TRBV6-5 with TRBJ1-2, with D hard to call. Deletions cut 8 bases from V and 1 base from J, with 8 bases between. The CDR3 sequence is 12 residues long. From germline, CDR1 is MNHEY and CDR2 SVGAGI.

The CDR3 DNA sequence: TGTGCCAGCCTGGGACCGTCTTTGTCCGGGGAGCTGTTTTTT. This encodes CASLGPSLSGELFF. This sequence joins TRBV6-5 and TRBJ2-2; TRBD1 or TRBD2 may be the D gene (5 bases each). CDR1 and CDR2 (germline): MNHEY, SVGAGI. Trimming removed 8 bases at V and 6 bases at J, with 16 bases between. CDR3 size: 14 residues.

CDR3 in DNA: TGCGCCAGCAGCCCGGGTGACTATAATTCACCCCTCCACTTT. Translating it yields CASSPGDYNSPLHF. This chain connects TRBV5-1 to TRBJ1-6; the D is unclear. V lost 4 bases and J lost 3, with 8 bases in between. The CDR3 sequence is 14 residues long. Germline loops: CDR1 SGHRS, CDR2 YFSETQ.

With respect to this clone: Other DNA sequences of this sample code for an identical CDR3. The rearrangement uses TRBV2 and TRBJ2-7; D may be TRBD2 (6 bases). The CDR3 is 14 amino acids. Trimming stripped 4 bases from V and 3 bases from J, with 13 bases between. Germline V gene lookup returns CDR1 SNHLY and CDR2 FYNNEI. CDR3 coding DNA: TGTGCCAGCAGTGTTGGACGGGGGATCTACGAGCAGTACTTC. Translated, it gives CASSVGRGIYEQYF.

This clone has just one count. Other nucleotide sequences in the sample specify the same CDR3. This rearrangement joins TRBV6-1 to TRBJ1-5, with D perhaps matching TRBD1 (6 bases). Germline CDR1 reads MNHNS; CDR2 reads SASEGT. Between the trimmed V and J ends, which lost 3 bases and 4 bases, there was a span of 13 bases. This CDR3 has 15 residues. The CDR3 protein is CASSERTALNQPQHF. The CDR3, as DNA: TGTGCCAGCAGTGAGCGGACAGCCTTGAATCAGCCCCAGCATTTT.

This clone appeared a few times. The V gene is TRBV6-5, the J gene TRBJ1-2; possible D gene TRBD1, 6 bases. There are 13 residues in the CDR3. Trimming cost V 5 bases and J 6 bases, with 13 bases left between them. The germline gives CDR1 MNHEY, CDR2 SVGAGI. The CDR3 DNA reads as TGTGCCAGCAGTCCCAGGGGAGCACATGGCTACACCTTC. Translation gives CASSPRGAHGYTF.

This clone was recorded once. The chain couples TRBV2 to TRBJ1-2, with a weak D call TRBD1 (5 bases). Germline lookup yields CDR1 SNHLY and CDR2 FYNNEI. The CDR3 spans 15 residues. V was clipped by 1 base and J by 5 bases, with 14 bases between them. CDR3 protein: CASSEDAGRGYGYTF. CDR3 DNA sequence: TGTGCCAGCAGTGAAGACGCAGGGAGGGGTTATGGCTACACCTTC.

The chain is built from TRBV5-1 and TRBJ1-6; possible D gene TRBD1, 5 bases. Germline CDR1 SGHRS, CDR2 YFSETQ. The CDR3 spans 15 residues. V gave up 3 bases and J gave up 7 bases, with 14 bases separating them. The CDR3 loop is CASSYASGTNSPLHF. The CDR3 DNA reads as TGCGCCAGCAGCTATGCCTCCGGGACCAATTCACCCCTCCACTTT. Together with reference TRBV5-1 and TRBJ1-6, the CDR3 gives the full variable domain: KAGVTQTPRYLIKTRGQQVTLSCSPISGHRSVSWYQQTPGQGLQFLFEYFSETQRNKGNFPGRFSGRQFSNSRSEMNVSTLELGDSALYLCASSYASGTNSPLHFGNGTRLTVT.

V gene TRBV18 combines with J gene TRBJ2-1, with 9 nucleotides matching TRBD2. Germline CDR1 KGHSH, CDR2 LQKENI. There are 17 residues in the CDR3. V was clipped by 0 bases and J by 0 bases; unmatched bases: 3. The CDR3 is CASSPPNSGSSYNEQFF. The CDR3 DNA follows: TGTGCCAGCTCACCACCGAATAGCGGGAGCTCCTACAATGAGCAGTTCTTC. Full variable domain (rest looked up from reference TRBV18 and TRBJ2-1): NAGVMQNPRHLVRRRGQEARLRCSPMKGHSHVYWYRQLPEEGLKFMVYLQKENIIDESGMPKERFSAEFPKEGPSILRIQQVVRGDSAAYFCASSPPNSGSSYNEQFFGPGTRLTVL.

CDR3 DNA: TGTGCCAGCAGTTACGCTGGAGGACGTGGCTACACCTTC. Translated: CASSYAGGRGYTF. The V and J genes are TRBV6-5 and TRBJ1-2; D remains unclear. The germline CDR1 and CDR2 sequences are MNHEY and SVGAGI. Trimming pared 2 bases from V and 7 bases from J, leaving 11 bases between. The CDR3 contains 13 residues.

The chain employs TRBV7-8 and TRBJ1-5; 7 bases map to TRBD1. This CDR3 is 13 amino acids long. Germline trimming cut 5 bases from V and 7 bases from J; bases unmatched to any gene: 5. CDR1 SGHVS and CDR2 FQNEAQ come from the germline V gene. CDR3 bases: TGTGCCAGCAGCAAAGGGGGCTGGCAGCCCCAGCATTTT. Encoded protein: CASSKGGWQPQHF. Variable domain in full (rest from reference TRBV7-8 and TRBJ1-5): GAGVSQSPRYKVAKRGQDVALRCDPISGHVSLFWYQQALGQGPEFLTYFQNEAQLDKSGLPSDRFFAERPEGSVSTLKIQRTQQEDSAVYLCASSKGGWQPQHFGDGTRLSIL.

The chain couples TRBV7-9 to TRBJ2-7; TRBD1 is a possible D gene (5 bases). This CDR3 contains 15 residues. V lost 0 bases to trimming and J lost 5 bases, with 14 bases between them. The germline V gene encodes CDR1 SEHNR and CDR2 FQNEAQ (reference sequence). For the CDR3, the DNA is TGTGCCAGCAGCTTAGCAGCGTATGGGGCCCACGAGCAGTACTTC. Its translation is CASSLAAYGAHEQYF.

The chain joins TRBV15 to TRBJ2-3; D is undetermined. Trimming left V 0 bases short and J 4 bases short, with 5 bases between. The CDR3 has 13 amino acids. Germline V gene data show CDR1 as LNHNV and CDR2 as YYDKDF (reference sequence). The CDR3 sequence is CATSRDGPDTQYF. The CDR3 region has the DNA TGTGCCACCAGCAGAGATGGACCAGATACGCAGTATTTT.

This rearrangement joins TRBV28 to TRBJ2-7, with D perhaps TRBD1 (6 bases). The V and J ends lost 6 bases and 2 bases respectively, with 20 bases between them. The germline gives CDR1 MDHEN, CDR2 SYDVKM. The CDR3 is 16 residues long. The CDR3 DNA follows: TGTGCCAGCAGCTCTAGGGGATCGGGACACCCCTACGAGCAGTACTTC. Translated: CASSSRGSGHPYEQYF. Variable domain in full (rest from reference TRBV28 and TRBJ2-7): DVKVTQSSRYLVKRTGEKVFLECVQDMDHENMFWYRQDPGLGLRLIYFSYDVKMKEKGDIPEGYSVSREKKERFSLILESASTNQTSMYLCASSSRGSGHPYEQYFGPGTRLTVT.

The chain uses TRBV28 and TRBJ2-7; D may be TRBD1 (6 bases). V lost 5 bases, J lost 1 base, and 15 bases lay in between. The germline V gene has CDR1 MDHEN and CDR2 SYDVKM. This CDR3 spans 15 amino acids. CDR3 sequence (DNA): TGTGCCAGCAGTGCCGGACAGATGGGGTCCTACGAGCAGTACTTC. This gives the protein CASSAGQMGSYEQYF.

The rearrangement links TRBV23-1 to TRBJ2-5; the D gene is possibly TRBD2 (5 bases). TRBV23-1 is sorted into the ORF group, with uncertain function. With 6 bases removed from V and 2 bases from J, the gap between germline ends came to 10 bases. CDR3 length: 13 amino acids. For the CDR3, the DNA is TGCGCCAGCAGGGCGGGCAGACAAGAGACCCAGTACTTC. It codes for CASRAGRQETQYF.

The chain links TRBV5-1 to TRBJ2-2; the match to TRBD1 covers 7 bases. This CDR3 contains 16 residues. CDR1 and CDR2 from the germline V gene are SGHRS and YFSETQ. V dropped 1 base and J dropped 3; count of bases not matched to a gene: 6. CDR3 loop: CASSLPTGRYTGELFF. The CDR3 bases are TGCGCCAGCAGCTTGCCGACAGGGCGTTACACCGGGGAGCTGTTTTTT.

Concerning this clone: Other DNA sequences in the same sample also yield this CDR3. The J gene is TRBJ2-7, the V gene TRBV19; 7 bases are shared with TRBD1. Germline lookup yields CDR1 LNHDA and CDR2 SQIVND (reference sequence). Trimming at V came to 4 bases and at J to 1 base, leaving 4 bases not matched to a gene. This CDR3 has 14 amino acids. The CDR3 DNA reads as TGTGCCAGTAGTACGAGACAGGGATCCTACGAGCAGTACTTC. Translated: CASSTRQGSYEQYF. The complete variable domain, with remaining parts taken from reference TRBV19 and TRBJ2-7, reads DGGITQSPKYLFRKEGQNVTLSCEQNLNHDAMYWYRQDPGQGLRLIYYSQIVNDFQKGDIAEGYSVSREKKESFPLTVTSAQKNPTAFYLCASSTRQGSYEQYFGPGTRLTVT.

The rearrangement uses TRBV28 and TRBJ1-5; maybe TRBD1 (5 bases). Trimming took off 1 base at V and 6 bases at J, with 10 bases between the two ends. The CDR3 covers 14 residues. The germline V gene has CDR1 MDHEN and CDR2 SYDVKM. This CDR3 reads CASSLFRGFQPQHF. The CDR3 coding sequence is TGTGCCAGCAGTTTATTTCGGGGGTTTCAGCCCCAGCATTTT.

This sequence joins TRBV11-2 and TRBJ2-1; D unclear. From germline, CDR1 is SGHAT and CDR2 FQNNGV. The CDR3 totals 13 residues. The V and J ends lost 5 bases and 1 base respectively, with 6 bases between them. CDR3 DNA: TGTGCCAGCAGCAGACTGTCCTACAATGAGCAGTTCTTC. The encoded protein is CASSRLSYNEQFF.

The V and J genes are TRBV5-4 and TRBJ1-1; tentative D call: TRBD1 (5 bases). The CDR3 spans 14 residues. From germline, CDR1 is SGHNT and CDR2 YYREEE (reference sequence). Trimming removed 4 bases from V and 3 bases from J, with 13 bases in between. This CDR3 is CASSPGTPDTEAFF. The CDR3 DNA reads TGTGCCAGCAGCCCCGGGACGCCGGACACTGAAGCTTTCTTT.

This chain connects TRBV2 to TRBJ2-1; D is perhaps TRBD1 (5 bases). V was clipped by 6 bases and J by 3 bases, with 15 bases between them. Looked up from germline, CDR1 is SNHLY and CDR2 is FYNNEI. The CDR3 contains 15 residues. The CDR3 DNA reads TGTGCCAGCAGACAGAACCAGGGTTACTACAATGAGCAGTTCTTC. Encoded protein: CASRQNQGYYNEQFF.

The rearrangement uses TRBV10-3 and TRBJ1-5; weak D call: TRBD1 (5 bases). The V and J ends lost 8 bases and 0 bases respectively, with 14 bases between them. The CDR3 covers 15 residues. CDR1 is ENHRY and CDR2 is SYGVKD in the germline V gene. The CDR3 protein is CAIGAGKSSNQPQHF. Written as DNA, the CDR3 is TGTGCCATCGGGGCCGGGAAGTCTAGCAATCAGCCCCAGCATTTT.